The clone carrying this TCR beta chain was seen many times. The data belong to a study of T-cell reconstitution after alpha-beta-depleted transplantation in children. Germline V gene data show CDR1 as SQVTM and CDR2 as ANQGSEA. The CDR3 extends over 14 amino acids. J was trimmed by 1 base and V by 6 bases; bases with no gene match: 8. Library preparation (for TCRbeta) was performed with unique molecular identifiers. TCRdb passed the PCR reads through MiXCR, listing each CDR3 protein once. The sample lists approximately 400,000 distinct CDR3 sequences; approximately 10% were seen once. The chain carries TRBV29-1 and TRBJ1-1, with 7 bases aligning to TRBD1. The receptor comes from a human donor who donated a stem cell graft to a child with acute myeloid leukemia. Sequences were derived from PBMCs from the stem cell graft donor, sampled from the stem cell graft. CDR3 sequence: CSVAPGQPNTEAFF. CDR3 DNA: TGCAGCGTGGCCCCGGGACAGCCGAACACTGAAGCTTTCTTT.